The clone carrying this T cell receptor (beta chain) was found once. These data are taken from a study of blood T cell repertoires in COVID-19. This CDR3 has 16 residues. Germline loops: CDR1 MNHEY, CDR2 SVGAGI. The J segment lost 7 bases and the V segment lost 4 bases, leaving 9 bases of the junction unmatched. TCRdb keeps only in-frame clones here, not all; method: immunoSEQ multiplex PCR. The sample has about 260,000 clones, around 89% seen once. This chain connects TRBV6-5 to TRBJ2-1; 11 positions match TRBD1. The clonotype comes from a woman aged 50 to 60 who had recovered from COVID-19. The sample was PBMCs or T cells enriched from blood (not recorded which). CDR3 protein: CASSLQRTGGMNEQFF. CDR3 coding DNA: TGTGCCAGCAGTTTACAAAGGACAGGGGGCATGAATGAGCAGTTCTTC.